The 26 T cell receptor beta chains below were found in one sample sequenced in a study of OX40 agonist ivuxolimab in advanced cancers. TCRdb's copy holds only in-frame clones and misses some; the assay was immunoSEQ multiplex PCR. Here the sample spans 60,000 to 70,000 clones, roughly four fifths being singletons. The sample here was CD4+ or CD8+ T cells sorted from blood, taken in a trial of the OX40 agonist ivuxolimab. The receptors originated from an adult with an advanced solid tumor such as melanoma, head and neck, liver or kidney cancer.

The chain combines TRBV11-2 with TRBJ1-2, with 7 bases matching TRBD1. CDR1 and CDR2 from the germline V gene are SGHAT and FQNNGV. V lost 3 bases to trimming and J lost 3 bases; unmatched junction nucleotides: 7. The length of the CDR3 is 15 residues. The CDR3 sequence: CASSFSDRDHYGYTF. The CDR3 DNA reads as TGTGCCAGCAGCTTTTCAGACAGGGACCACTATGGCTACACCTTC. The whole variable domain, filled in from reference TRBV11-2 and TRBJ1-2, reads EAGVAQSPRYKIIEKRQSVAFWCNPISGHATLYWYQQILGQGPKLLIQFQNNGVVDDSQLPKDRFSAERLKGVDSTLKIQPAKLEDSAVYLCASSFSDRDHYGYTFGSGTRLTVV.

The chain employs TRBV28 and TRBJ2-7; D remains unclear. The ends were cut back, 5 bases at V and 2 bases at J, with 7 bases in the middle. Per germline, CDR1 MDHEN and CDR2 SYDVKM. The CDR3 is 12 amino acids. The CDR3 region is CASSQSTYEQYF. In nucleotides, the CDR3 is TGTGCCAGCAGTCAGTCTACCTACGAGCAGTACTTC.

The rearrangement links TRBV28 to TRBJ1-6, with 7 bases fitting TRBD1. This CDR3 region has 15 residues. V shed 7 bases, J shed 10 bases, and the junction held 13 bases outside the gene matches. Germline V gene data show CDR1 as MDHEN and CDR2 as SYDVKM. This chain's CDR3 is CASTTNRQGGSPLHF. CDR3 DNA: TGTGCCAGCACCACCAACCGACAGGGAGGCTCACCCCTCCACTTT.

CDR3 bases: TGTGCCAGCAGCTTGCGGGGGGAAGCCTACAATGAGCAGTTCTTC. This gives the protein CASSLRGEAYNEQFF. The chain joins TRBV5-4 to TRBJ2-1; 7 bases fit TRBD2. After removal of 1 base from V and 2 bases from J, the junction contained 3 bases not matched to a gene. In germline, CDR1 is SGHNT, CDR2 YYREEE (reference sequence). The CDR3 is made up of 15 amino acids.

The chain links TRBV5-6 to TRBJ1-2; TRBD1 matches 8 bases. The CDR3 length is 14 residues. Germline V lookup: CDR1 SGHDT, CDR2 YYEEEE. V shed 0 bases and J 6 bases; nucleotides not matched to a gene: 4. The DNA for the CDR3 is TGTGCCAGCAGCTTGGAGGACAGGGTCGATGGCTACACCTTC. It yields the protein CASSLEDRVDGYTF.

The genes are TRBV5-1 and TRBJ2-2; 12 bases match TRBD1. The CDR3 is 16 residues long. Per germline, CDR1 SGHRS and CDR2 YFSETQ. V lost 4 bases and J lost 4; bases outside the gene matches: 5. The CDR3 bases are TGCGCCAGCAGCGTGGGACAGGGGGCATCCACCGGGGAGCTGTTTTTT. It encodes CASSVGQGASTGELFF.

J is TRBJ2-1 and V is TRBV5-4, with D maybe TRBD2 (5 bases). The CDR3 contains 13 residues. Germline CDR1 SGHNT, CDR2 YYREEE (reference sequence). Trimming cost V 4 bases and J 6 bases, with 11 bases left between them. CDR3 amino acids: CASSTAGSNEQFF. The CDR3 coding sequence is TGTGCCAGCAGCACCGCGGGCTCCAATGAGCAGTTCTTC.

This sequence joins TRBV27 and TRBJ1-6, with D hard to call. This CDR3 is built from 14 residues. CDR1 and CDR2 (germline): MNHEY, SMNVEV (reference sequence). Trimming took 3 bases from V and 4 from J, leaving 7 bases between them. CDR3 DNA: TGTGCCAGCAGTTTTTATGTGTATAATTCACCCCTCCACTTT. Translated: CASSFYVYNSPLHF.

This clone occurred once. The rearrangement joins TRBV15 to TRBJ2-5; unclear D gene. The germline CDR1 and CDR2 sequences are LNHNV and YYDKDF (reference sequence). This CDR3 is 13 amino acids long. Between the trimmed V and J ends, which lost 8 bases and 5 bases, there was a span of 15 bases. In DNA, the CDR3 is TGTGCCACCCGTCTAATGGGGTCGGAGACCCAGTACTTC. Translating it yields CATRLMGSETQYF.

The rearrangement links TRBV10-2 to TRBJ1-1; D uncertain. The V end lost 1 base, the J end lost 7 bases, and 4 bases lay between the germline ends. The CDR3 has 11 amino acids. CDR1 and CDR2 (germline): WSHSY, SAAADI. This CDR3 is CASSEYIEAFF. As DNA, the CDR3 is TGCGCCAGCAGTGAGTACATTGAAGCTTTCTTT.

This sequence joins TRBV28 and TRBJ2-7; D not certain. Germline-derived CDR1 and CDR2 are MDHEN and SYDVKM. V lost 3 bases and J lost 5, with 8 bases in between. The CDR3 contains 12 residues. CDR3 coding DNA: TGTGCCAGCAGTTTTAGTGAGCACGAGCAGTACGTC. It specifies CASSFSEHEQYV.

This rearrangement joins TRBV5-1 to TRBJ2-1; possible D gene TRBD2, 7 bases. The V gene lost 5 bases and the J gene lost 1 base, with 10 bases spanning the gap. This CDR3 region has 14 residues. Germline V CDR1 and CDR2: SGHRS, YFSETQ. CDR3 protein: CASRGGGSYNEQFF. The CDR3 DNA is TGCGCCAGCAGGGGAGGGGGGTCCTACAATGAGCAGTTCTTC.

This rearrangement joins TRBV14 to TRBJ2-4; tentative D call: TRBD2 (5 bases). Germline CDR1 and CDR2: SGHDN and FVKESK. With 3 bases removed from V and 0 bases from J, the gap between germline ends came to 18 bases. This CDR3 has 18 residues. In DNA, the CDR3 is TGTGCCAGCAGCCAGATACAAGGAGGAAGCGGAGCCAAAAACATTCAGTACTTC. Translated: CASSQIQGGSGAKNIQYF.

Only a few counts were recorded for this clone. This chain joins TRBV18 and TRBJ2-7; either TRBD1 or TRBD2 may fit D (5 bases each). This CDR3 has 13 residues. CDR1 is KGHSH and CDR2 is LQKENI in the germline V gene. The ends were cut back, 2 bases at V and 5 bases at J, with 10 bases in the middle. The CDR3 is CASSPGGMDEQYV. Here the CDR3 DNA reads TGTGCCAGCTCACCAGGGGGTATGGACGAGCAGTACGTC.

V gene TRBV11-3 combines with J gene TRBJ2-1, with 14 positions matching TRBD2. The V segment lost 2 bases and the J segment 6 bases; nucleotides outside the gene matches: 3. The CDR3 length is 16 residues. Germline-derived CDR1 and CDR2 are SGHNT and YENEEA. DNA of the CDR3: TGTGCCAGCAGCTTAACGACTAGCGGGGGGGCCAATGAGCAGTTCTTC. It yields the protein CASSLTTSGGANEQFF.

The rearrangement uses TRBV5-1 and TRBJ1-1; D remains unclear. Germline-derived CDR1 and CDR2 are SGHRS and YFSETQ. The CDR3 extends over 13 amino acids. The V end was cut by 4 bases, the J end by 1 base, with 8 bases between. The CDR3 sequence is CASSPGQNTEAFF. In DNA form, the CDR3 reads TGCGCCAGCAGCCCGGGCCAGAACACTGAAGCTTTCTTT. The full variable domain, rest sourced from reference TRBV5-1 and TRBJ1-1, is KAGVTQTPRYLIKTRGQQVTLSCSPISGHRSVSWYQQTPGQGLQFLFEYFSETQRNKGNFPGRFSGRQFSNSRSEMNVSTLELGDSALYLCASSPGQNTEAFFGQGTRLTVV.

V and J are TRBV28 and TRBJ2-7; 9 bases fit TRBD1. Germline V CDR1 and CDR2: MDHEN, SYDVKM. Unmatched junction bases numbered 2, after V lost 4 bases and J lost 4 bases. CDR3 length: 13 amino acids. The CDR3 nucleotides read TGTGCCAGCAGTTCCGGACAGGGGTACGAGCAGTACTTC. Encoded protein: CASSSGQGYEQYF.

The V call is TRBV4-3, the J call TRBJ2-5; D gene uncertain. The CDR3 contains 16 residues. The V gene's germline CDR1 is LGHNA and CDR2 YSLEER. The V gene lost 1 base and the J gene lost 2 bases, with 14 bases spanning the gap. In DNA form, the CDR3 reads TGCGCCAGCAGCCAAGTTCGGGCAGGTGGACAAGAGACCCAGTACTTC. Amino acids: CASSQVRAGGQETQYF.

This clone was detected only once. The chain couples TRBV19 to TRBJ2-7, with a tentative D call TRBD1 (6 bases). CDR3 size: 13 residues. Germline values: CDR1 LNHDA, CDR2 SQIVND (reference sequence). With 9 bases removed from V and 7 bases from J, the gap between germline ends came to 19 bases. This CDR3 reads CASRLGASREQYF. CDR3 sequence (DNA): TGTGCCAGCCGCCTGGGGGCTAGCAGGGAGCAGTACTTC.

The chain carries TRBV15 and TRBJ2-7; 10 bases match TRBD1. The CDR3 sequence is 16 residues long. J was trimmed by 7 bases and V by 3 bases; bases with no gene match: 12. Germline V gene lookup returns CDR1 LNHNV and CDR2 YYDKDF (reference sequence). The DNA for the CDR3 is TGTGCCACCAGCAGTGGGGGACAGGGGCGATACAGGGAGCAGTACTTC. It is translated as CATSSGGQGRYREQYF.

V is TRBV7-6 and J is TRBJ1-1, with a possible D match to TRBD1 (5 bases). This CDR3 is 13 amino acids long. Germline loops: CDR1 SGHVS, CDR2 FNYEAQ. V shed 4 bases and J shed 0 bases, with 6 bases lying between them. The CDR3 protein is CASSWDVNTEAFF. For the CDR3, the DNA is TGTGCCAGCAGCTGGGACGTGAACACTGAAGCTTTCTTT.

This clone is a singleton in its sample. The rearrangement links TRBV5-6 to TRBJ2-7; the D gene is possibly TRBD1 (5 bases). The V gene lost 4 bases and the J gene lost 4 bases, with 9 bases spanning the gap. Germline lookup yields CDR1 SGHDT and CDR2 YYEEEE. CDR3 length: 12 amino acids. The CDR3 loop reads CASSLQGYEQYV. The DNA for the CDR3 is TGTGCCAGCAGCCTCCAGGGTTACGAGCAGTACGTC.

By its share, this clone is medium-sized. The rearrangement links TRBV13 to TRBJ2-7; the D gene is possibly TRBD1 (5 bases). V was shortened by 4 bases and J by 5 bases, with 15 bases between the two germline ends. Germline V lookup: CDR1 PRHDT, CDR2 FYEKMQ (reference sequence). The CDR3 extends over 14 amino acids. The CDR3 nucleotides are TGTGCCAGCAGCTCTACAGGTTTTGCTGACGAGCAGTACGTC. Translating gives CASSSTGFADEQYV.

The chain has TRBV28 and TRBJ1-3, with TRBD1 as a possible D gene (5 bases). Trimming removed 5 bases from V and 0 bases from J, with 8 bases in between. Germline CDR1 is MDHEN and CDR2 is SYDVKM. This CDR3 comprises 14 residues. CDR3 sequence: CASSMDISGNTIYF. CDR3 DNA: TGTGCCAGCAGTATGGACATCTCTGGAAACACCATATATTTT.

The chain has TRBV4-2 and TRBJ2-7, with TRBD2 matching over 7 bases. Germline V lookup: CDR1 LGHNA, CDR2 YNFKEQ. The CDR3 has 13 residues. V dropped 4 bases and J dropped 5; count of bases not matched to a gene: 5. In DNA, the CDR3 is TGTGCCAGCAGCCCCCGGGACTACCACGAGCAGTACTTC. Translation gives CASSPRDYHEQYF.

This chain joins TRBV11-2 and TRBJ2-3, with 10 bases that match TRBD2. The J segment lost 3 bases and the V segment lost 1 base, leaving 4 bases of the junction unmatched. The CDR3 extends over 16 amino acids. In germline, CDR1 is SGHAT, CDR2 FQNNGV. The CDR3 protein is CASSLGLAGATDTQYF. The CDR3 nucleotides are TGTGCCAGCAGCTTAGGGCTAGCGGGAGCAACAGATACGCAGTATTTT.